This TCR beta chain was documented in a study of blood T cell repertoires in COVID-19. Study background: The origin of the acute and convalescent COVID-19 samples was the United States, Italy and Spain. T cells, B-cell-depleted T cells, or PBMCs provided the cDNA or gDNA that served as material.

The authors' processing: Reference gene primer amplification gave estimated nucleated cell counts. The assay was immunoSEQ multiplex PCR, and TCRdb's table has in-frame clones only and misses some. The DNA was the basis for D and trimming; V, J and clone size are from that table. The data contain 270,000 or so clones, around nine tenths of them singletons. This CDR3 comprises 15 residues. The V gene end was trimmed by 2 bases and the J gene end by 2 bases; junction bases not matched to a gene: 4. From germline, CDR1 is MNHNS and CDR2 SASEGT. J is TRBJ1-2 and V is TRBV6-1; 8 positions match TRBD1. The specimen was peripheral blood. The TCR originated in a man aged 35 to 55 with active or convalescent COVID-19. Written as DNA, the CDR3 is TGTGCCAGCAGTGAAAACAGGGGGGGGAACTATGGCTACACCTTC. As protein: CASSENRGGNYGYTF.